Shown below are 21 T cell receptor beta chains from a single sample sequenced in a study of cytomegalovirus exposure and HLA in healthy donors. Vbeta (60) and Jbeta (13) primers were used in the PCR. TCRdb's copy holds only in-frame clones and misses some; the assay was immunoSEQ multiplex PCR. The sample consists of 200,000 to 250,000 clones, approximately 80% of them appearing once. The sequenced sample was PBMCs. These receptors originate from a man in his forties or fifties in good health and CMV-seronegative.

The chain has TRBV25-1 and TRBJ2-5, with 7 nucleotides matching TRBD1. The CDR3 runs 13 residues. With V trimmed by 2 bases and J by 4 bases, 1 base remained unmatched. Germline V lookup: CDR1 MGHDK, CDR2 SYGVNS. The CDR3 reads CASSERGRETQYF. The CDR3 region has the DNA TGTGCCAGCAGTGAAAGGGGGCGAGAGACCCAGTACTTC.

The rearrangement uses TRBV28 and TRBJ1-1; D is perhaps TRBD1 (5 bases). Per the germline V gene, CDR1 is MDHEN and CDR2 is SYDVKM. CDR3 size: 16 residues. Trimming left V 6 bases short and J 0 bases short, with 17 bases between. CDR3 sequence: CASSASRQRLNTEAFF. The CDR3 DNA follows: TGTGCCAGCAGCGCATCAAGACAGCGCCTGAACACTGAAGCTTTCTTT. The whole variable domain, remainder taken from reference TRBV28 and TRBJ1-1, is DVKVTQSSRYLVKRTGEKVFLECVQDMDHENMFWYRQDPGLGLRLIYFSYDVKMKEKGDIPEGYSVSREKKERFSLILESASTNQTSMYLCASSASRQRLNTEAFFGQGTRLTVV.

The chain links TRBV10-3 to TRBJ1-5; D gene unclear. V lost 3 bases and J lost 3, with 3 bases in between. Per germline, CDR1 ENHRY and CDR2 SYGVKD. The CDR3 loop spans 12 amino acids. DNA of the CDR3: TGTGCCATCAGTGACAACAATCAGCCCCAGCATTTT. It codes for CAISDNNQPQHF.

The chain has TRBV5-4 and TRBJ2-2, with D possibly matching TRBD1 (6 bases). Germline CDR1 and CDR2: SGHNT and YYREEE (reference sequence). Deletions cut 2 bases from V and 4 bases from J, with 9 bases between. This CDR3 has 14 amino acids. The CDR3 nucleotides read TGTGCCAGCAGCTTCACAGGGACCACCGGGGAGCTGTTTTTT. Protein: CASSFTGTTGELFF.

The chain joins TRBV6-6 to TRBJ1-5, with TRBD1 identical over 10 bases. This CDR3 comprises 16 residues. The J segment lost 0 bases and the V segment lost 6 bases, leaving 5 bases of the junction unmatched. Per the germline V gene, CDR1 is MNHNY and CDR2 is SVGAGI (reference sequence). The CDR3 is CASRGGQGHSNQPQHF. The CDR3 DNA reads TGTGCCAGCAGGGGGGGACAGGGGCATAGCAATCAGCCCCAGCATTTT.

The chain links TRBV5-4 to TRBJ2-7, with 9 bases identical to TRBD1. The CDR3 runs 12 residues. With 7 bases clipped from V and 6 bases from J, the junction kept 5 bases outside the gene matches. Germline loops: CDR1 SGHNT, CDR2 YYREEE (reference sequence). The CDR3 loop is CASRDRVSEQYF. In DNA form, the CDR3 reads TGTGCCAGCCGGGACAGGGTGAGCGAGCAGTACTTC.

The chain couples TRBV28 to TRBJ1-2, with D maybe TRBD1 (6 bases). Trimming left V 6 bases short and J 8 bases short, with 10 bases between. Germline values: CDR1 MDHEN, CDR2 SYDVKM. The CDR3 sequence is 11 residues long. The CDR3 region is CASRSRGGYTF. The DNA of the CDR3 is TGTGCCAGCAGGTCAAGGGGGGGCTACACCTTC.

This chain connects TRBV7-3 to TRBJ2-1, with D tentatively TRBD2 (6 bases). Trimming removed 3 bases at V and 0 bases at J, with 12 bases between. This CDR3 region has 16 residues. From germline, CDR1 is SGHTA and CDR2 FQGTGA. The CDR3 DNA reads TGTGCCAGCAGCTTGGTAGCGGCCTCCTCCTACAATGAGCAGTTCTTC. Protein product: CASSLVAASSYNEQFF.

The chain joins TRBV9 to TRBJ2-1; TRBD1 agrees at 7 bases. The CDR3 length is 14 residues. V was clipped by 4 bases and J by 3 bases; unmatched bases: 4. Germline V CDR1 and CDR2: SGDLS, YYNGEE. The CDR3 DNA follows: TGTGCCAGCAGCCCCGGGACAGTCTACAATGAGCAGTTCTTC. It yields the protein CASSPGTVYNEQFF.

The chain combines TRBV6-1 with TRBJ2-5; TRBD1 agrees at 9 bases. This CDR3 is 13 amino acids long. V was clipped by 8 bases and J by 4 bases; unmatched bases: 5. Germline values: CDR1 MNHNS, CDR2 SASEGT. The CDR3 spells CASGTGLPETQYF. The DNA for the CDR3 is TGTGCCAGCGGGACAGGGCTACCAGAGACCCAGTACTTC.

The chain uses TRBV28 and TRBJ1-3, with TRBD1 as a possible D gene (6 bases). The V and J ends lost 8 bases and 6 bases respectively, with 14 bases between them. Germline CDR1 reads MDHEN; CDR2 reads SYDVKM. The CDR3 is 13 amino acids. In DNA, the CDR3 is TGTGCCAGCCGCGGATTGGGGGCAAACACCATATATTTT. Its protein is CASRGLGANTIYF.

This sequence joins TRBV5-1 and TRBJ2-1; 10 positions match TRBD1. V lost 4 bases, J lost 7 bases, and 14 bases stayed unmatched. The V gene's germline CDR1 is SGHRS and CDR2 YFSETQ. The CDR3 spans 17 residues. The CDR3 sequence: CASSPQPSGQGRNEQFF. Here the CDR3 DNA reads TGCGCCAGCAGCCCGCAACCCTCGGGACAGGGGAGGAATGAGCAGTTCTTC.

V usage is TRBV9 and J usage is TRBJ2-1; TRBD2 aligns across 10 bases. With 1 base clipped from V and 7 bases from J, the junction kept 8 bases outside the gene matches. Germline-derived CDR1 and CDR2 are SGDLS and YYNGEE. The CDR3 is 16 amino acids. The CDR3 sequence: CASSVLAGGAGNEQFF. The CDR3 DNA follows: TGTGCCAGCAGCGTATTAGCGGGAGGTGCTGGGAATGAGCAGTTCTTC.

This chain joins TRBV4-2 and TRBJ1-1, with D maybe TRBD1 (5 bases). Germline assignment: CDR1 LGHNA and CDR2 YNFKEQ. V was shortened by 1 base and J by 11 bases, with 20 bases between the two germline ends. The CDR3 loop spans 15 amino acids. The DNA for the CDR3 is TGTGCCAGCAGCCAAGCCGAGGGACTCACAACAATTGCTTTCTTT. Amino acids: CASSQAEGLTTIAFF.

V and J are TRBV7-9 and TRBJ2-7, with a weak D call TRBD1 (6 bases). Germline values: CDR1 SEHNR, CDR2 FQNEAQ (reference sequence). V was trimmed by 0 bases and J by 5 bases, leaving 11 bases between them. The CDR3 sequence is 14 residues long. DNA for the CDR3: TGTGCCAGCAGCTTAGCCCCAACAGGGAACGAGCAGTACTTC. It is translated as CASSLAPTGNEQYF. Full variable domain (rest looked up from reference TRBV7-9 and TRBJ2-7): DTGVSQNPRHKITKRGQNVTFRCDPISEHNRLYWYRQTLGQGPEFLTYFQNEAQLEKSRLLSDRFSAERPKGSFSTLEIQRTEQGDSAMYLCASSLAPTGNEQYFGPGTRLTVT.

The rearrangement uses TRBV6-6 and TRBJ2-3, with TRBD2 as a possible D gene (5 bases). The germline V gene has CDR1 MNHNY and CDR2 SVGAGI (reference sequence). CDR3 length equals 15 residues. Between the trimmed V and J ends, which lost 4 bases and 2 bases, there was a span of 13 bases. In nucleotides, the CDR3 is TGTGCCAGCAGTTCTACCGGGATTTCCACAGATACGCAGTATTTT. It translates to CASSSTGISTDTQYF.

V is TRBV19 and J is TRBJ1-5, with unresolved D. Germline-derived CDR1 and CDR2 are LNHDA and SQIVND (reference sequence). Trimming cost V 2 bases and J 3 bases, with 14 bases left between them. The CDR3 totals 16 residues. The chain's CDR3 is CASSIYTLEFNQPQHF. The DNA for the CDR3 is TGTGCCAGTAGTATATACACACTAGAATTCAATCAGCCCCAGCATTTT.

This clone has at least ten counts. V and J are TRBV7-9 and TRBJ2-1; D is unresolved. The germline V gene has CDR1 SEHNR and CDR2 FQNEAQ (reference sequence). V was cut by 2 bases and J by 5 bases, with 4 bases left in between. The CDR3 extends over 12 amino acids. CDR3 sequence (DNA): TGTGCCAGCAGCTTATCAAACAATGAGCAGTTCTTC. Its protein product is CASSLSNNEQFF. The whole variable domain, filled in from reference TRBV7-9 and TRBJ2-1, reads DTGVSQNPRHKITKRGQNVTFRCDPISEHNRLYWYRQTLGQGPEFLTYFQNEAQLEKSRLLSDRFSAERPKGSFSTLEIQRTEQGDSAMYLCASSLSNNEQFFGPGTRLTVL.

The chain joins TRBV5-8 to TRBJ1-2, with 8 bases matching TRBD1. The V segment lost 2 bases and the J segment 7 bases; nucleotides outside the gene matches: 10. CDR1 is SGHTS, CDR2 YDEGEE, per germline. CDR3 length equals 15 residues. The DNA for the CDR3 is TGTGCCAGCAGCTTCGACGGAAGGCAGGGGGCTGGCTACACCTTC. It yields the protein CASSFDGRQGAGYTF.

The V call is TRBV28, the J call TRBJ2-1, with TRBD2 matching 12 bases. The CDR3 has 17 residues. Germline V gives CDR1 MDHEN, CDR2 SYDVKM. V lost 5 bases and J lost 7; bases outside the gene matches: 12. The CDR3 here is CASSPQRTSGISNEQFF. CDR3 DNA sequence: TGTGCCAGCAGTCCCCAACGGACTAGCGGGATCTCTAATGAGCAGTTCTTC.

The table lists this clone with a count of one. The sample holds other DNA sequences that translate to the same CDR3. J is TRBJ2-1 and V is TRBV18, with 9 bases identical to TRBD2. The CDR3 loop spans 17 amino acids. After removal of 3 bases from V and 8 bases from J, the junction contained 14 bases not matched to a gene. Germline V gene lookup returns CDR1 KGHSH and CDR2 LQKENI. The CDR3 spells CASSPSGGSGRVDEQFF. Written as DNA, the CDR3 is TGTGCCAGCTCACCCTCCGGTGGTAGCGGGAGAGTCGATGAGCAGTTCTTC.